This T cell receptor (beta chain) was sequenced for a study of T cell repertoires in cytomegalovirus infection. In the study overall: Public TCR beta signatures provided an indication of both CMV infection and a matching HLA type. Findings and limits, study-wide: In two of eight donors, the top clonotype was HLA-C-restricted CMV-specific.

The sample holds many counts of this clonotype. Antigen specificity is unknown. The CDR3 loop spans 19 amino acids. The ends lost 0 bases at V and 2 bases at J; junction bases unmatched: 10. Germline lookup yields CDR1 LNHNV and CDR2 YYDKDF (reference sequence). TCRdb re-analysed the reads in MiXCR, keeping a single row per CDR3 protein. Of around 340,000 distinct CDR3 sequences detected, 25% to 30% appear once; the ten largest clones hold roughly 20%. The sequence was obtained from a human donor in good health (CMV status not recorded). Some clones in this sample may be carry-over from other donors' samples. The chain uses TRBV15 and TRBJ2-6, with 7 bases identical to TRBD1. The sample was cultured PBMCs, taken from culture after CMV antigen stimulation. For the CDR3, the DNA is TGTGCCACCAGCAGAGATAAGACAGGGAGCTATCCTGGGGCCAACGTCCTGACTTTC. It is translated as CATSRDKTGSYPGANVLTF.